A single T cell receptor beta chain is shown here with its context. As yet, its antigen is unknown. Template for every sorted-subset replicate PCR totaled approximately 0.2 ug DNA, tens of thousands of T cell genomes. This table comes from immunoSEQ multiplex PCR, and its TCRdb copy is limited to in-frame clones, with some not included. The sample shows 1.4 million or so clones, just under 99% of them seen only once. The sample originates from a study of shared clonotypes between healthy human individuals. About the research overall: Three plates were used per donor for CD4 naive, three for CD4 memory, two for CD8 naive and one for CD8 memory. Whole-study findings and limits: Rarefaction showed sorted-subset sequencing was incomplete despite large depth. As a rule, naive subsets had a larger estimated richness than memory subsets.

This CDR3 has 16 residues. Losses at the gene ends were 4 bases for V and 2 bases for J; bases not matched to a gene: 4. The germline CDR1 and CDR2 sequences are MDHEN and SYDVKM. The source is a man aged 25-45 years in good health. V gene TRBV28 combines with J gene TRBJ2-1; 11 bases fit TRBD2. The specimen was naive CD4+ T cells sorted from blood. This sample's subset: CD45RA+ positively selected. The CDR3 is CASSSLSGRAYNEQFF. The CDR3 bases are TGTGCCAGCAGTTCCCTTAGCGGGAGGGCCTACAATGAGCAGTTCTTC.